One and the same sample provided the 16 T cell receptor beta chains below, sequenced in a study of blood T cell repertoires in COVID-19. The data were produced by immunoSEQ multiplex PCR, yet TCRdb's version contains in-frame clones alone and is incomplete. The sample holds around 70,000 clones, about 90% seen once. Sequencing used peripheral blood. Source of these receptors: a woman aged 80 or older with active or convalescent COVID-19.

This clone was picked up one time. The chain uses TRBV11-2 and TRBJ2-7; 7 bases line up with TRBD1. Germline assignment: CDR1 SGHAT and CDR2 FQNNGV. Unmatched junction bases numbered 5, after V lost 4 bases and J lost 11 bases. The CDR3 contains 11 residues. The CDR3 DNA reads as TGTGCCAGCAGCTACCAGACAGGGAAGTACTTC. It specifies CASSYQTGKYF.

The rearrangement uses TRBV24-1 and TRBJ2-1; tentative D call: TRBD1 (6 bases). Germline loops: CDR1 KGHDR, CDR2 SFDVKD. This CDR3 comprises 16 residues. Deletions cut 0 bases from V and 4 bases from J, with 12 bases between. This chain's CDR3 is CATSDLPDRTYNEQFF. In DNA form, the CDR3 reads TGTGCCACCAGTGATTTGCCCGACAGGACTTACAATGAGCAGTTCTTC.

The chain joins TRBV9 to TRBJ1-2; D remains unclear. Germline CDR1 SGDLS, CDR2 YYNGEE. The CDR3 is made up of 13 amino acids. V lost 0 bases, J lost 4 bases, and 7 bases lay in between. The DNA of the CDR3 is TGTGCCAGCAGCGTAGCTTACGGCTATGGCTACACCTTC. The encoded protein is CASSVAYGYGYTF.

The J gene is TRBJ2-3, the V gene TRBV19, with D perhaps TRBD2 (5 bases). Trimming removed 5 bases from V and 5 bases from J, with 14 bases in between. This CDR3 comprises 14 residues. Germline V gives CDR1 LNHDA, CDR2 SQIVND (reference sequence). The chain's CDR3 is CASSRRTGIDTQYF. CDR3 DNA: TGTGCCAGTAGTCGCCGGACGGGGATAGATACGCAGTATTTT.

The genes are TRBV29-1 and TRBJ1-4; D unresolved. The ends were cut back, 2 bases at V and 8 bases at J, with 15 bases in the middle. Looked up from germline, CDR1 is SQVTM and CDR2 is ANQGSEA. The CDR3 extends over 14 amino acids. CDR3 loop: CSVEPGLGGEKLFF. For the CDR3, the DNA is TGCAGCGTTGAACCGGGGTTGGGCGGAGAAAAACTGTTTTTT.

The chain links TRBV19 to TRBJ2-4; 9 nucleotides match TRBD2. The CDR3 runs to 17 residues. Germline lookup yields CDR1 LNHDA and CDR2 SQIVND (reference sequence). V trimming: 3 bases; J trimming: 0 bases; junction bases outside the gene matches: 6. This CDR3 is CASSIDTSGLAKNIQYF. The CDR3 nucleotides read TGTGCCAGTAGTATCGATACTAGCGGGCTAGCCAAAAACATTCAGTACTTC.

The rearrangement uses TRBV7-2 and TRBJ1-1, with TRBD1 matching over 7 bases. The CDR3 has 12 amino acids. Trimming cost V 3 bases and J 7 bases; bases outside gene matches: 2. The V gene's germline CDR1 is SGHTA and CDR2 FQGNSA. The CDR3 loop is CASSLTGIEAFF. CDR3 DNA sequence: TGTGCCAGCAGCTTGACAGGGATTGAAGCTTTCTTT.

V usage is TRBV4-2 and J usage is TRBJ2-1; 9 positions agree with TRBD2. J lost 5 bases, V lost 1 base, and 9 bases had no gene match. This CDR3 contains 17 residues. In germline, CDR1 is LGHNA, CDR2 YNFKEQ. The CDR3: CASSQVSRGGIDNEQFF. CDR3 in DNA: TGTGCCAGCAGCCAAGTTTCGCGGGGGGGCATCGACAATGAGCAGTTCTTC.

This chain links TRBV28 with TRBJ1-2, with 7 bases identical to TRBD1. Trimming took 8 bases from V and 1 from J; bases not matched to a gene: 10. The germline V gene encodes CDR1 MDHEN and CDR2 SYDVKM. The CDR3 runs to 15 residues. CDR3 amino acids: CASRLGGQVNYGYTF. The CDR3 region has the DNA TGTGCCAGCCGATTAGGGGGCCAGGTTAACTATGGCTACACCTTC.

V is TRBV5-1 and J is TRBJ2-5; 14 positions agree with TRBD2. Germline assignment: CDR1 SGHRS and CDR2 YFSETQ. V trimming: 4 bases; J trimming: 5 bases; junction bases outside the gene matches: 7. The CDR3 is 16 residues long. As DNA, the CDR3 is TGCGCCAGCAGCGGAGGGACTAGCGGGAGTATTGAGACCCAGTACTTC. This gives the protein CASSGGTSGSIETQYF. The whole variable domain, filled in from reference TRBV5-1 and TRBJ2-5, reads KAGVTQTPRYLIKTRGQQVTLSCSPISGHRSVSWYQQTPGQGLQFLFEYFSETQRNKGNFPGRFSGRQFSNSRSEMNVSTLELGDSALYLCASSGGTSGSIETQYFGPGTRLLVL.

The chain joins TRBV2 to TRBJ1-1, with D unresolved. Trimming cost V 4 bases and J 3 bases, with 6 bases left between them. The CDR3 runs to 12 residues. In germline, CDR1 is SNHLY, CDR2 FYNNEI. The CDR3 reads CASSVRYTEAFF. The CDR3, as DNA: TGTGCCAGCAGTGTGAGATACACTGAAGCTTTCTTT.

This clone was observed once. This rearrangement joins TRBV25-1 to TRBJ1-2; 7 bases are shared with TRBD1. Trimming removed 6 bases from V and 7 bases from J; junction bases left unmatched: 8. This CDR3 spans 13 amino acids. Germline V gene data show CDR1 as MGHDK and CDR2 as SYGVNS. DNA for the CDR3: TGTGCCAGCAGCCCGAGAGGGGGCACTGGCTACACCTTC. Protein sequence: CASSPRGGTGYTF.

This chain links TRBV30 with TRBJ1-1; TRBD1 aligns across 9 bases. Germline-derived CDR1 and CDR2 are GTSNPN and SVGIG (reference sequence). The CDR3 extends over 14 amino acids. The ends lost 4 bases at V and 4 bases at J; junction bases unmatched: 7. CDR3: CAWTRDRARTEAFF. The CDR3 nucleotides are TGTGCCTGGACCCGGGACAGGGCTCGCACTGAAGCTTTCTTT.

The J gene is TRBJ1-6, the V gene TRBV18; TRBD1 aligns across 10 bases. V trimming: 3 bases; J trimming: 14 bases; junction bases outside the gene matches: 7. The germline gives CDR1 KGHSH, CDR2 LQKENI. This CDR3 is built from 14 residues. CDR3 in amino acids: CASSPGDRGFTLHF. For the CDR3, the DNA is TGTGCCAGCTCACCGGGGGACAGGGGCTTTACCCTCCACTTT.

This chain joins TRBV5-6 and TRBJ2-7, with TRBD1 as a possible D gene (7 bases). Germline V gene data show CDR1 as SGHDT and CDR2 as YYEEEE. The CDR3 sequence is 15 residues long. Trimming removed 0 bases at V and 3 bases at J, with 13 bases between. For the CDR3, the DNA is TGTGCCAGCAGCTTGGCGGCAGGGGGGATCTACGAGCAGTACTTC. This translates into CASSLAAGGIYEQYF.

This chain uses TRBV3-1 (or the pseudogene TRBV3-2) with TRBJ1-4; possible D gene TRBD1, 6 bases. CDR3 length: 18 amino acids. V lost 5 bases to trimming and J lost 3 bases, with 22 bases between them. Germline V gene lookup returns CDR1 LGHDT and CDR2 YNNKEL (reference sequence). The CDR3 sequence is CASSGGLRTGRANEKLFF. DNA for the CDR3: TGTGCCAGCAGCGGGGGGTTGAGAACAGGGAGGGCTAATGAAAAACTGTTTTTT.